Shown below are 16 T cell receptor beta chains from a single sample sequenced in a study of identical twins. TCRdb processed the 5' RACE reads anew with MiXCR; each CDR3 protein has one entry. The data contain around 140,000 distinct CDR3 sequences, approximately 4% of them singletons. The sequencing sample was made of memory T cells sorted from blood. These receptor sequences come from a man between 18 and 35 years old in good health.

This clonotype has a count of ten or more. The V gene is TRBV5-4, the J gene TRBJ2-7; a possible D gene is TRBD1 (5 bases). Germline V gives CDR1 SGHNT, CDR2 YYREEE (reference sequence). CDR3 length equals 16 residues. V gave up 0 bases and J gave up 2 bases, with 15 bases separating them. CDR3: CASSLGARTKAYEQYF. The CDR3 DNA follows: TGTGCCAGCAGCTTGGGGGCTCGGACAAAGGCCTACGAGCAGTACTTC.

This clonotype occurred many times. The chain recombines TRBV11-2 with TRBJ2-7; 9 nucleotides match TRBD1. This CDR3 is built from 16 residues. Germline V gene data show CDR1 as SGHAT and CDR2 as FQNNGV. V was pared by 5 bases and J by 6 bases, with 14 bases of the junction left unmatched. CDR3 loop: CASSINPGQGNFEQYF. The CDR3 DNA follows: TGTGCCAGCAGCATAAACCCGGGACAGGGTAACTTCGAGCAGTACTTC.

This clonotype was counted ten times or more. The gene calls are TRBV3-1 and TRBJ2-1; 8 bases align to TRBD1. This CDR3 spans 15 amino acids. J lost 7 bases, V lost 4 bases, and 9 bases had no gene match. In germline, CDR1 is LGHDT, CDR2 YNNKEL (reference sequence). The CDR3 loop is CASSPRWTGRNEQFF. The CDR3 region has the DNA TGTGCCAGCAGCCCAAGATGGACAGGGAGGAATGAGCAGTTCTTC.

This clonotype showed up many times. This chain links TRBV29-1 with TRBJ1-4; TRBD1 matches 8 bases. With 3 bases clipped from V and 8 bases from J, the junction kept 8 bases outside the gene matches. Germline CDR1 is SQVTM and CDR2 is ANQGSEA. The CDR3 has 14 amino acids. The CDR3 DNA sequence: TGCAGCGTTGAGCTAGCCGGGACAGGCGAAAAACTGTTTTTT. Its translation is CSVELAGTGEKLFF. The full variable domain, with the rest looked up from reference TRBV29-1 and TRBJ1-4, is SAVISQKPSRDICQRGTSLTIQCQVDSQVTMMFWYRQQPGQSLTLIATANQGSEATYESGFVIDKFPISRPNLTFSTLTVSNMSPEDSSIYLCSVELAGTGEKLFFGSGTQLSVL.

Ten or more counts support this clonotype. This rearrangement joins TRBV19 to TRBJ2-1, with 8 bases identical to TRBD1. Germline CDR1 is LNHDA and CDR2 is SQIVND (reference sequence). With V trimmed by 4 bases and J by 9 bases, 5 bases remained unmatched. This CDR3 contains 13 residues. The CDR3 DNA reads as TGTGCCAGTAGTACAAGACAGGGGCCTGAGCAGTTCTTC. It yields the protein CASSTRQGPEQFF. Together with reference TRBV19 and TRBJ2-1, the CDR3 gives the full variable domain: DGGITQSPKYLFRKEGQNVTLSCEQNLNHDAMYWYRQDPGQGLRLIYYSQIVNDFQKGDIAEGYSVSREKKESFPLTVTSAQKNPTAFYLCASSTRQGPEQFFGPGTRLTVL.

In its sample, this clonotype was seen a few times. The chain combines TRBV19 with TRBJ1-1; maybe TRBD1 (6 bases). In germline, CDR1 is LNHDA, CDR2 SQIVND (reference sequence). V was shortened by 4 bases and J by 4 bases, with 10 bases between the two germline ends. The CDR3 has 13 residues. CDR3 protein: CASSTQGFTEAFF. Written as DNA, the CDR3 is TGTGCCAGTAGTACACAGGGATTCACTGAAGCTTTCTTT.

This clonotype was detected many times. The chain employs TRBV20-1 and TRBJ2-5, with D perhaps TRBD2 (7 bases). CDR1 and CDR2 from the germline V gene are DFQATT and SNEGSKA (reference sequence). The V gene lost 7 bases and the J gene lost 1 base, with 13 bases spanning the gap. This CDR3 contains 13 residues. The DNA of the CDR3 is TGCAGTGGCGGCGGGGGCTTCCAAGAGACCCAGTACTTC. Encoded protein: CSGGGGFQETQYF.

This clonotype was observed many times. The chain joins TRBV3-1 to TRBJ2-5; D gene ambiguous. Deletions cut 2 bases from V and 2 bases from J, with 6 bases between. This CDR3 comprises 13 residues. The germline CDR1 and CDR2 sequences are LGHDT and YNNKEL (reference sequence). Here the CDR3 reads CASSQSLQETQYF. CDR3 sequence (DNA): TGTGCCAGCAGCCAAAGTCTACAAGAGACCCAGTACTTC.

This clonotype came up many times. The chain is built from TRBV6-1 and TRBJ2-1; 7 nucleotides agree with TRBD1. Germline-derived CDR1 and CDR2 are MNHNS and SASEGT. This CDR3 comprises 14 residues. Trimming at V came to 6 bases and at J to 5 bases, leaving 7 bases not matched to a gene. CDR3 in DNA: TGTGCCAGCAGGCCGGGACAGCCCAACAATGAGCAGTTCTTC. Residues: CASRPGQPNNEQFF.

This clonotype was seen repeatedly, ten times or more. The rearrangement uses TRBV7-2 and TRBJ2-2; D is uncertain. CDR1 is SGHTA and CDR2 is FQGNSA in the germline V gene. The ends were cut back, 5 bases at V and 4 bases at J, with 14 bases in the middle. CDR3 size: 15 residues. The chain's CDR3 is CASSPTIMGTGELFF. The CDR3 DNA is TGTGCCAGCAGCCCGACCATTATGGGCACCGGGGAGCTGTTTTTT.

J is TRBJ2-1 and V is TRBV19; TRBD2 aligns across 9 bases. Germline values: CDR1 LNHDA, CDR2 SQIVND (reference sequence). The CDR3 extends over 15 amino acids. Losses at the gene ends were 7 bases for V and 6 bases for J; bases not matched to a gene: 10. The DNA for the CDR3 is TGTGCCAGTACCTCAGCTAGCGGGGCATTCAATGAGCAGTTCTTC. Residues: CASTSASGAFNEQFF.

This clonotype was counted at least ten times. This chain connects TRBV28 to TRBJ1-5; the D gene is possibly TRBD1 (6 bases). The V end lost 6 bases, the J end lost 2 bases, and 14 bases lay between the germline ends. The V gene's germline CDR1 is MDHEN and CDR2 SYDVKM. This CDR3 has 15 residues. The CDR3 DNA is TGTGCCAGCAGGGACAGAGGGCTTGGCAATCAGCCCCAGCATTTT. Residues: CASRDRGLGNQPQHF.

There are many counts of this clonotype. The chain couples TRBV3-1 to TRBJ1-1, with D maybe TRBD1 (5 bases). CDR3 size: 15 residues. V lost 4 bases to trimming and J lost 1 base, with 13 bases between them. CDR1 is LGHDT, CDR2 YNNKEL, per germline (reference sequence). Here the CDR3 reads CASSPSNRWNTEAFF. The CDR3 region has the DNA TGTGCCAGCAGCCCTTCAAACAGGTGGAACACTGAAGCTTTCTTT.

Ten or more counts support this clonotype. The J gene is TRBJ2-3, the V gene TRBV4-3; D is uncertain. V was cut by 0 bases and J by 6 bases, with 10 bases left in between. CDR3 length equals 14 residues. Germline V CDR1 and CDR2: LGHNA, YSLEER. The CDR3 DNA reads as TGCGCCAGCAGCCAAGAAATATCGCCCGATACGCAGTATTTT. Residues: CASSQEISPDTQYF.

This clonotype was seen repeatedly, ten times or more. The J gene is TRBJ1-1, the V gene TRBV5-1; D possibly corresponds to TRBD1 (5 bases). The germline CDR1 and CDR2 sequences are SGHRS and YFSETQ. Trimming stripped 2 bases from V and 1 base from J, with 6 bases between. CDR3 length: 13 amino acids. CDR3 amino acids: CASSFDRNTEAFF. The DNA for the CDR3 is TGCGCCAGCAGCTTTGACAGGAACACTGAAGCTTTCTTT.

The table lists this clonotype with many counts. The chain has TRBV6-2 or TRBV6-3 and TRBJ2-7; 7 nucleotides line up with TRBD1. Germline-derived CDR1 and CDR2 are MNHEY and SVGEGT. Trimming took 2 bases from V and 0 from J; bases not matched to a gene: 7. This CDR3 has 16 amino acids. CDR3 sequence: CASSYGRAGGSYEQYF. The CDR3 nucleotides are TGTGCCAGCAGTTACGGTAGGGCAGGGGGCTCCTACGAGCAGTACTTC.